This note documents a single TCR beta chain sequence. The CDR3 contains 22 residues. The ends lost 8 bases at V and 1 base at J; junction bases unmatched: 26. Using immunoSEQ multiplex PCR, the repertoire was profiled, and TCRdb retains in-frame clones only, with some absent. The sample lists about 70,000 clones; over 90% were seen once. The data were obtained in a study of T cell changes during pregnancy in multiple sclerosis. The receptor's source is a female donor with multiple sclerosis, enrolled in a pregnancy study. This chain connects TRBV23-1 to TRBJ2-3, with 11 nucleotides matching TRBD2. TRBV23-1 is designated an ORF whose function remains uncertain. This material consisted of CD4+ T cells from peripheral blood mononuclear cells, taken after pregnancy. CDR3 in amino acids: CASDTRLHIGPGLAECTDTQYF. CDR3 nucleotide sequence: TGCGCCAGCGATACTCGACTTCACATTGGGCCGGGACTAGCGGAATGCACAGATACGCAGTATTTT.